The T cell receptor (beta chain) described here comes from a study of response to subunit inactivated influenza vaccine. About this clonotype: Its antigen is as yet unknown.

MiXCR, applied by TCRdb to the RT-PCR reads, yields one record per CDR3 protein. The sample carries fewer than 600,000 distinct CDR3 sequences, about 7.2% recorded once. CDR3 length: 14 amino acids. The germline V gene has CDR1 LNHNV and CDR2 YYDKDF (reference sequence). V was clipped by 0 bases and J by 1 base, with 6 bases between them. Findings and caveats of the study: Authors suggested that a seasonal influenza vaccination recruits few new T cells each time.

This receptor was taken from a man between 50 and 75 years old who received an inactivated influenza vaccine. The material was PBMCs from blood, obtained roughly 24 months after vaccination. The chain has TRBV15 and TRBJ1-1; D gene ambiguous. The CDR3 spells CATSREGTNTEAFF. Written as DNA, the CDR3 is TGTGCCACCAGCAGAGAAGGAACGAACACTGAAGCTTTCTTT. The full variable domain, its missing parts supplied by reference TRBV15 and TRBJ1-1, is DAMVIQNPRYQVTQFGKPVTLSCSQTLNHNVMYWYQQKSSQAPKLLFHYYDKDFNNEADTPDNFQSRRPNTSFCFLDIRSPGLGDTAMYLCATSREGTNTEAFFGQGTRLTVV.